This TCR beta chain was identified during a study of Ad26.COV2.S vaccination and SARS-CoV-2 variants. Notes on the study in general: Across vaccine and placebo recipients, the breadth of non-spike TCRs was similar. Recipients given vaccine exceeded placebo recipients in spike-specific TCR breadth.

This clone has just a few counts. The antigen is not known. The sample has other DNA sequences that encode this CDR3 too. The CDR3 runs 19 residues. Germline CDR1 and CDR2: SGHVS and FQNEAQ. The V segment lost 2 bases and the J segment 3 bases; nucleotides outside the gene matches: 8. Treatment meaning: some 20 received Ad26.COV2.S at low or high dose, single or two shots; several received placebo; per-sample allocation not given. At day 63 after the first vaccine or placebo injection, samples were drawn. The vaccine delivered Wuhan-strain SARS-CoV-2 spike through an Ad26 vector. Here immunoSEQ multiplex PCR was the method, and the copy in TCRdb shows in-frame clones only, minus some. The sample consists of 350,000 to 500,000 clones, roughly 90% of them appearing once.

The TCR comes from a person aged 18 to 65 who received the Ad26.COV2.S COVID-19 vaccine or a placebo. The chain couples TRBV7-8 to TRBJ2-2, with 14 bases aligning to TRBD2. The input for sequencing was peripheral blood, taken in a trial of Ad26.COV2.S vaccine versus placebo. CDR3 region: CASSLRLAGGRWDTGELFF. The CDR3 DNA is TGTGCCAGCAGCTTAAGACTAGCGGGGGGGCGGTGGGACACCGGGGAGCTGTTTTTT.